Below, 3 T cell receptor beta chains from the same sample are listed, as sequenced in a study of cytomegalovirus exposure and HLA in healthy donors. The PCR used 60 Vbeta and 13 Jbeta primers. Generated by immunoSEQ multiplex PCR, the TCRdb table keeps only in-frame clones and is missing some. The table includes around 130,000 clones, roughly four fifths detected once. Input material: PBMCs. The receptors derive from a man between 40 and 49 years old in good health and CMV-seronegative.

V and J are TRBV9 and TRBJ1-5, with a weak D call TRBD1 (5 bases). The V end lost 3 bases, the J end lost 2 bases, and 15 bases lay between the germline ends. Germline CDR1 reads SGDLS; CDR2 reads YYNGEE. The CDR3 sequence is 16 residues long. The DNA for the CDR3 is TGTGCCAGCAGCGAGCCCTGGGGCGTTCGCAATCAGCCCCAGCATTTT. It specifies CASSEPWGVRNQPQHF.

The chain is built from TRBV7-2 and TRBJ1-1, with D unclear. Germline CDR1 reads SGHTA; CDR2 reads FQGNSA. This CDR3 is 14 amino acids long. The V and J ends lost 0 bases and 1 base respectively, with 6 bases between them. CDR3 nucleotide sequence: TGTGCCAGCAGCTTAGCCGGGAGGAACACTGAAGCTTTCTTT. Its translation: CASSLAGRNTEAFF.

CDR3 nucleotide sequence: TGTGCCAGCAGTCTCCAGGGAAATCAGCCCCAGCATTTT. As protein: CASSLQGNQPQHF. This chain joins TRBV28 and TRBJ1-5; D is perhaps TRBD1 (5 bases). This CDR3 has 13 amino acids. The germline V and J ends were trimmed by 5 bases and 4 bases, with 9 bases remaining between them. Germline V gene lookup returns CDR1 MDHEN and CDR2 SYDVKM.